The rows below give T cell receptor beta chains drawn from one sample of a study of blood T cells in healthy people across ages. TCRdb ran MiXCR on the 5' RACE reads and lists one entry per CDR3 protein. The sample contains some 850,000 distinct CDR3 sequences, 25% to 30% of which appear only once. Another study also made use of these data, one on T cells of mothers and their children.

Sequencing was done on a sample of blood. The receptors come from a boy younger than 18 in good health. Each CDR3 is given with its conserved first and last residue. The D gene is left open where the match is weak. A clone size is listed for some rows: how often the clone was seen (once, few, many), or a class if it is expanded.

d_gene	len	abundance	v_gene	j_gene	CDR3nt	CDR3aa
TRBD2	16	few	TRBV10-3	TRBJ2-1	TGTGCCATCAGTGAGTCGACTCGGGGGGGCAACGGTGAGCAGTTCTTC	CAISESTRGGNGEQFF
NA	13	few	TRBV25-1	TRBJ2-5	TGTGCCAGCAGTGACGATGTCGTGAGGACCCAGTACTTC	CASSDDVVRTQYF
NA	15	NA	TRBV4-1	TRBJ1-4	TGCGCCAGCAGCCAAGATGGGGGGTATAGTGAAAAACTGTTTTTT	CASSQDGGYSEKLFF
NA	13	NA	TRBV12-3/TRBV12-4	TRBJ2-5	TGTGCCAGCACCCCTAGGGGGGGGGAGACCCAGTACTTC	CASTPRGGETQYF
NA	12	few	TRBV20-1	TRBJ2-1	TGCAGTGCCCAAGGGCGGGGCCATGAGCAGTTCTTC	CSAQGRGHEQFF
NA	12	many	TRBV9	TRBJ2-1	TGTGCCAGCAGCGTAGGGGGGGCTGAGCAGTTCTTC	CASSVGGAEQFF
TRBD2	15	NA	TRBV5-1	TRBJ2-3	TGCGCCAGCAGCAAGACTAGCGGGGGAGAAGATACGCAGTATTTT	CASSKTSGGEDTQYF
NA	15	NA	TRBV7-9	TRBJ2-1	TGTGCCAGCAGCCCGAGAGGGACCAGTCACAATGAGCAGTTCTTC	CASSPRGTSHNEQFF
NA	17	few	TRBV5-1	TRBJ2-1	TGCGCCAGCAGCTTGTTGTCTAGCGAGCTGAGGTACAATGAGCAGTTCTTC	CASSLLSSELRYNEQFF
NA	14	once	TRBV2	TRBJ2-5	TGTGCCAGCAGTGATAGTTCAACATCAGAGACCCAGTACTTC	CASSDSSTSETQYF
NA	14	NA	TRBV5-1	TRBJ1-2	TGCGCCAGCAGCCGTACCGGGCCTCAGGGGGGCTACACCTTC	CASSRTGPQGGYTF
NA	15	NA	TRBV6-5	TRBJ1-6	TGTGCCAGCAGTTACTCCTCAACAGTCAATTCACCCCTCCACTTT	CASSYSSTVNSPLHF
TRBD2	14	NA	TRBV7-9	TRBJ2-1	TGTGCCAGCTTAGCGGGGGGGTCAGGGCATGAGCAGTTCTTC	CASLAGGSGHEQFF
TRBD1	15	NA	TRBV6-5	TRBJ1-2	TGTGCCAGCCGGGACAGGGACTCGTATACGCGTGGCTACACCTTC	CASRDRDSYTRGYTF
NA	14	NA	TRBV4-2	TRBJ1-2	TGTGCCAGCAGCCAAGAGACAGAGGGGGATGGCTACACCTTC	CASSQETEGDGYTF
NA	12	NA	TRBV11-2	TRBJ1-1	TGTGCCAGCAGCTTAGAAGCCGGGAAAGCTTTCTTT	CASSLEAGKAFF
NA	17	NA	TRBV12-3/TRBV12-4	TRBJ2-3	TGTGCCAGCAGTTTATACCGAGGGGGAGGGAGCGCAGATACGCAGTATTTT	CASSLYRGGGSADTQYF
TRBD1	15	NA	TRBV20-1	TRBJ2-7	TGCAGTGCTAGAGTCCACAGGGGACAAGGGAACGAGCAGTACTTC	CSARVHRGQGNEQYF
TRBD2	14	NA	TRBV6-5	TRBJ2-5	TGTGCCAGCAGTTCTCTAGCGGGGGGGCCTGGCCAGTACTTC	CASSSLAGGPGQYF
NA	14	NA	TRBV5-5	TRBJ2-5	TGTGCCAGCAGCCCTACAGGGATGTTAGAGACCCAGTACTTC	CASSPTGMLETQYF
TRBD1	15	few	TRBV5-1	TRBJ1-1	TGCGCCAGCAGCCCCTCGACAGGGTCCGGCACTGAAGCTTTCTTT	CASSPSTGSGTEAFF
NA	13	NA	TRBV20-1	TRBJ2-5	TGCAGTGCTAGACTGGACTCCAACGCGGCCCAGTACTTC	CSARLDSNAAQYF
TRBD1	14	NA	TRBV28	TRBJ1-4	TGTGCCAGTACTAAGACAGGGCAGGGTGAAAAACTGTTTTTT	CASTKTGQGEKLFF
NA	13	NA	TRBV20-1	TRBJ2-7	TGCAGTGCTAGAGATAAGGACTCCTACGAGCAGTACTTC	CSARDKDSYEQYF
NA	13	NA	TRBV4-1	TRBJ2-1	TGCGCCAGCAGCCAATGGGCGGGGAATGAGCAGTTCTTC	CASSQWAGNEQFF
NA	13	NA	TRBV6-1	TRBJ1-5	TGTGCCACCTATACAGGGTTGGGTCAGCCCCAGCATTTT	CATYTGLGQPQHF
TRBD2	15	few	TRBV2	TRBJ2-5	TGTGCCAGCAGCGAACTAGCGGGGGCGCAAGAGACCCAGTACTTC	CASSELAGAQETQYF
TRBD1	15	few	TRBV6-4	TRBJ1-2	TGTGCCAGCGCCGCGACAGGGACTTCTAACTATGGCTACACCTTC	CASAATGTSNYGYTF
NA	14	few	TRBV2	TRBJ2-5	TGTGCCAGCCGGCACTCGGGACAACCTTGGACCCAGTACTTC	CASRHSGQPWTQYF
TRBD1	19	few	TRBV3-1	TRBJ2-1	TGTGCCAGCAGCCCCTCATTTGGGGACCGGGACAGCTCCTACAATGAGCAGTTCTTC	CASSPSFGDRDSSYNEQFF
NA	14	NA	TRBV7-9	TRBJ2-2	TGTGCCAGCAGCTTAGCGCTCCAGACCGGGGAGCTGTTTTTT	CASSLALQTGELFF
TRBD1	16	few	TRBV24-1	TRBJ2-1	TGTGCCACCAGTGAACCGGGACAGGGTCTCTACAATGAGCAGTTCTTC	CATSEPGQGLYNEQFF
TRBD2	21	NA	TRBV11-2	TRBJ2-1	TGTGCCAGCAGCTTCGAGGGACTAGTTTACATTACATCCTCCTCCTACAATGAGCAGTTCTTC	CASSFEGLVYITSSSYNEQFF
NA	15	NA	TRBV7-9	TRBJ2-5	TGTGCCAGCAGCTCTTCCGGGACCACATACTTAACCCAGTACTTC	CASSSSGTTYLTQYF
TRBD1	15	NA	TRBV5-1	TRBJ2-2	TGCGCCAGCAGCGGAGGACAGGGGGCCGCCGGGGAGCTGTTTTTT	CASSGGQGAAGELFF
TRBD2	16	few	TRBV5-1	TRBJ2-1	TGCGCCAGCAGCTTGGAAGGGAGGGGCTCCTACAATGAGCAGTTCTTC	CASSLEGRGSYNEQFF
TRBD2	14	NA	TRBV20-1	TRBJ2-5	TGCAGTGCCCTCGCTGCTAGCGGCCAAGAGACCCAGTACTTC	CSALAASGQETQYF
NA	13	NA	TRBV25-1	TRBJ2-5	TGTGCCAGCTATAAGGTTGGGGTTGAGACCCAGTACTTC	CASYKVGVETQYF
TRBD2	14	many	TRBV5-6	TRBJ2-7	TGTGCCAGCAGCTTTAGCGGGGGTAACTACGAGCAGTACTTC	CASSFSGGNYEQYF
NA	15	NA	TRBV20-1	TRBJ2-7	TGCAGTGCTAGAGATCGGAGGGGGGTTGTCTACGAGCAGTACTTC	CSARDRRGVVYEQYF
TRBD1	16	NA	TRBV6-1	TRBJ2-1	TGTGCCAGCAGACGCCCCGGGACAGGGGGACGGAATGAGCAGTTCTTC	CASRRPGTGGRNEQFF